This TCR beta chain was found in a study of cytomegalovirus exposure and HLA in healthy donors. The study's findings and limits: In a later analysis, CMV-associated beta chains were mostly HLA-associated, it appeared.

The study ran its PCR with 60 Vbeta and 13 Jbeta primers. Some clones are missing from TCRdb's copy, which holds only in-frame ones; the method was immunoSEQ multiplex PCR. The sample has some 160,000 clones, over 60% seen once. The CDR3 spans 13 residues. Germline values: CDR1 SQVTM, CDR2 ANQGSEA. This clone is a singleton in its sample. Antigen specificity is unknown. Sequencing was done on a sample of PBMCs. The J gene is TRBJ2-5, the V gene TRBV29-1; the match to TRBD1 covers 8 bases. The better agreement between TRBJ2-7 and the DNA end casts doubt on the J call. This TCR was sampled from a woman aged 25 to 45 in good health and CMV-seronegative. CDR3 DNA: TGCAGCGTTGGGGGGACAGGATACTACGAGCAGTACTTC. This encodes CSVGGTGYYEQYF.